This entry features one T cell receptor (beta chain) sequence. Its cognate antigen is unknown. The entry originates in a study of identical twins. Study results and limitations: Among beta out-of-frame sequences, excess sharing between twins appeared weaker. The authors noted that invariant MAIT and iNKT cells could partly confound zero-insertion analyses.

TCRdb used MiXCR to reprocess the 5' RACE reads, holding one entry per CDR3 protein. The sample contains around 480,000 distinct CDR3 sequences, 12% to 15% of which appear only once. This sample also belongs to another study, concerning yellow fever vaccine responses in identical twins.

The clonotype comes from a young woman in good health. Sequencing was carried out using CD4+ T cells sorted from blood.

The CDR3 sequence is CASIARANTGELFF. The CDR3 DNA follows: TGTGCCAGCATTGCCAGGGCGAACACCGGGGAGCTGTTTTTT. The V gene is TRBV2, the J gene TRBJ2-2; tentatively, D is TRBD1 (5 bases). CDR3 length: 14 residues. The V gene's germline CDR1 is SNHLY and CDR2 FYNNEI. Trimming pared 7 bases from V and 0 bases from J, leaving 9 bases between.